These 25 T cell receptor beta chains came from one sample sequenced in a study of blood T cell repertoires in COVID-19. Repertoires were generated with immunoSEQ multiplex PCR, while TCRdb's copy carries only in-frame clones and drops some. This table holds about 340,000 clones, 80% to 90% found once. What was sequenced was peripheral blood. These receptors all stem from a woman in her fifties or sixties with COVID-19, enrolled during active disease.

The V gene is TRBV7-9, the J gene TRBJ1-2; weak D call: TRBD1 (6 bases). CDR1 SEHNR and CDR2 FQNEAQ come from the germline V gene (reference sequence). The ends were cut back, 2 bases at V and 4 bases at J, with 11 bases in the middle. There are 14 residues in the CDR3. The CDR3 here is CASSLTGTPYGYTF. CDR3 DNA: TGTGCCAGCAGCTTAACAGGGACCCCCTATGGCTACACCTTC.

The chain has TRBV7-2 and TRBJ2-7; 11 nucleotides line up with TRBD2. Germline values: CDR1 SGHTA, CDR2 FQGNSA. This CDR3 spans 15 amino acids. Trimming removed 5 bases from V and 7 bases from J; junction bases left unmatched: 10. The CDR3 sequence: CASSPLGTSGVEQYF. The CDR3 nucleotides read TGTGCCAGCAGCCCACTTGGGACTAGCGGTGTAGAGCAGTACTTC.

The chain couples TRBV11-3 to TRBJ1-1; TRBD1 matches at 7 bases. This CDR3 is 15 amino acids long. V gave up 4 bases and J gave up 4 bases; unmatched junction bases: 9. CDR1 is SGHNT and CDR2 is YENEEA in the germline V gene. The CDR3 bases are TGTGCCAGCAGCTCAGACAGGGAAGGAAGCACTGAAGCTTTCTTT. This encodes CASSSDREGSTEAFF.

This rearrangement joins TRBV20-1 to TRBJ2-7; TRBD2 matches at 13 bases. CDR1 is DFQATT and CDR2 is SNEGSKA in the germline V gene (reference sequence). The CDR3 is made up of 15 amino acids. The trim removed 3 bases at V and 4 bases at J, leaving 6 bases unmatched. CDR3 DNA sequence: TGCAGTGCTAGTCCTGGACTAGCGGGGGAGTACGAGCAGTACTTC. It yields the protein CSASPGLAGEYEQYF.

V is TRBV19 and J is TRBJ1-2; D is possibly TRBD1 (6 bases). Germline V lookup: CDR1 LNHDA, CDR2 SQIVND (reference sequence). CDR3 size: 15 residues. V was clipped by 5 bases and J by 4 bases, with 17 bases between them. The CDR3 nucleotides read TGTGCCAGTAGTCCCCGGACAGTAAACTTCTATGGCTACACCTTC. Protein sequence: CASSPRTVNFYGYTF.

The chain couples TRBV27 to TRBJ1-2; a possible D gene is TRBD1 (6 bases). The CDR3 spans 15 residues. Germline V gene sequence: CDR1 MNHEY, CDR2 SMNVEV (reference sequence). The ends were cut back, 6 bases at V and 6 bases at J, with 20 bases in the middle. The CDR3 protein is CASSPLGQGINGYTF. As DNA, the CDR3 is TGTGCCAGCAGCCCACTAGGCCAGGGGATTAATGGCTACACCTTC.

The chain is built from TRBV6-5 and TRBJ2-7; D is perhaps TRBD1 (5 bases). Germline assignment: CDR1 MNHEY and CDR2 SVGAGI. The CDR3 totals 13 residues. V gave up 2 bases and J gave up 6 bases, with 11 bases separating them. CDR3 DNA sequence: TGTGCCAGCAGTTACCGACAGAATCGCGAGCAGTACTTC. The encoded protein is CASSYRQNREQYF.

This rearrangement joins TRBV7-2 to TRBJ1-1, with 10 positions matching TRBD1. The germline V gene has CDR1 SGHTA and CDR2 FQGNSA. After removal of 5 bases from V and 3 bases from J, the junction contained 9 bases not matched to a gene. The CDR3 length is 16 residues. This chain's CDR3 is CASSGRQGAWYTEAFF. The CDR3 DNA reads as TGTGCCAGCAGCGGACGACAGGGGGCTTGGTACACTGAAGCTTTCTTT.

CDR3 sequence: CASSLITGNLAKNIQYF. The DNA of the CDR3 is TGTGCCAGCAGCTTAATCACAGGGAATCTAGCCAAAAACATTCAGTACTTC. The chain carries TRBV7-9 and TRBJ2-4, with D perhaps TRBD1 (6 bases). Germline lookup yields CDR1 SEHNR and CDR2 FQNEAQ (reference sequence). The CDR3 extends over 17 amino acids. The V gene lost 2 bases and the J gene lost 0 bases, with 14 bases spanning the gap. Based on the CDR3 plus reference TRBV7-9 and TRBJ2-4, the full variable domain is DTGVSQNPRHKITKRGQNVTFRCDPISEHNRLYWYRQTLGQGPEFLTYFQNEAQLEKSRLLSDRFSAERPKGSFSTLEIQRTEQGDSAMYLCASSLITGNLAKNIQYFGAGTRLSVL.

CDR3 sequence reads: CASSHRSDRGLTEAFF. In nucleotides, the CDR3 is TGTGCCAGCAGCCACCGGTCGGACAGGGGGCTTACTGAAGCTTTCTTT. V and J are TRBV2 and TRBJ1-1; TRBD1 aligns across 11 bases. Germline CDR1 SNHLY, CDR2 FYNNEI. The CDR3 extends over 16 amino acids. J was trimmed by 5 bases and V by 6 bases; bases with no gene match: 11. The whole variable domain, remainder taken from reference TRBV2 and TRBJ1-1, is EPEVTQTPSHQVTQMGQEVILRCVPISNHLYFYWYRQILGQKVEFLVSFYNNEISEKSEIFDDQFSVERPDGSNFTLKIRSTKLEDSAMYFCASSHRSDRGLTEAFFGQGTRLTVV.

The rearrangement joins TRBV4-2 to TRBJ2-2; TRBD2 might be the D (5 bases). With 1 base removed from V and 2 bases from J, the gap between germline ends came to 23 bases. Looked up from germline, CDR1 is LGHNA and CDR2 is YNFKEQ. The CDR3 has 20 amino acids. CDR3 loop: CASSQALPVGDIGNTGELFF. DNA for the CDR3: TGTGCCAGCAGCCAAGCCCTTCCGGTGGGAGATATCGGTAACACCGGGGAGCTGTTTTTT.

This clone was recorded once. The chain recombines TRBV13 with TRBJ2-1; D perhaps matches TRBD1 (5 bases). V lost 1 base and J 9 bases, leaving 16 bases between the germline ends. This CDR3 region has 15 residues. Germline assignment: CDR1 PRHDT and CDR2 FYEKMQ (reference sequence). The CDR3 DNA reads TGTGCCAGCAGCTTAGAGTCAGGGTATATTCGTGAGCAGTTCTTC. Translation: CASSLESGYIREQFF. The variable domain in full, completed from reference TRBV13 and TRBJ2-1, reads AAGVIQSPRHLIKEKRETATLKCYPIPRHDTVYWYQQGPGQDPQFLISFYEKMQSDKGSIPDRFSAQQFSDYHSELNMSSLELGDSALYFCASSLESGYIREQFFGPGTRLTVL.

The J gene is TRBJ2-7, the V gene TRBV5-4; 14 bases are a match to TRBD2. The CDR3 covers 20 residues. Germline CDR1 is SGHNT and CDR2 is YYREEE (reference sequence). The V segment lost 4 bases and the J segment 3 bases; nucleotides outside the gene matches: 18. CDR3 sequence: CASSAPGLAGDQTSLYEQYF. The CDR3 DNA reads TGTGCCAGCAGCGCCCCGGGACTAGCGGGGGATCAAACATCTCTCTACGAGCAGTACTTC.

The rearrangement joins TRBV3-1 (or the pseudogene TRBV3-2) to TRBJ1-1; D is unclear. Germline CDR1 LGHDT, CDR2 YNNKEL (reference sequence). The V end lost 1 base, the J end lost 5 bases, and 11 bases lay between the germline ends. The CDR3 sequence is 14 residues long. The CDR3 sequence: CASSQVRGVTEAFF. In nucleotides, the CDR3 is TGTGCCAGCAGCCAAGTCCGCGGGGTTACTGAAGCTTTCTTT.

The chain is built from TRBV7-6 and TRBJ2-2; TRBD2 agrees at 9 bases. After removal of 2 bases from V and 3 bases from J, the junction contained 4 bases not matched to a gene. Per the germline V gene, CDR1 is SGHVS and CDR2 is FNYEAQ. The CDR3 runs to 16 residues. The CDR3 loop is CASSLPRGGYTGELFF. The CDR3 region has the DNA TGTGCCAGCAGCTTACCGCGGGGGGGATACACCGGGGAGCTGTTTTTT.

Note on this clone: The same CDR3 also results from other DNA sequences found in this sample. V gene TRBV18 combines with J gene TRBJ1-1; 9 nucleotides agree with TRBD1. This CDR3 spans 15 amino acids. Germline CDR1 reads KGHSH; CDR2 reads LQKENI. Trimming cost V 3 bases and J 1 base; bases outside gene matches: 3. CDR3 sequence (DNA): TGTGCCAGCTCACCCAGGACAGGGGCGAACACTGAAGCTTTCTTT. Residues: CASSPRTGANTEAFF.

The rearrangement links TRBV2 to TRBJ1-5, with 7 bases identical to TRBD1. The J segment lost 5 bases and the V segment lost 5 bases, leaving 6 bases of the junction unmatched. The CDR3 contains 14 residues. Germline CDR1 is SNHLY and CDR2 is FYNNEI. CDR3 DNA: TGTGCCAGCAGTCCTGGACAGGACTATCAGCCCCAGCATTTT. This sequence encodes CASSPGQDYQPQHF.

This chain joins TRBV6-6 and TRBJ2-7; 7 bases agree with TRBD1. CDR3 length: 14 residues. Germline V gene lookup returns CDR1 MNHNY and CDR2 SVGAGI (reference sequence). With V trimmed by 7 bases and J by 4 bases, 10 bases remained unmatched. Written as DNA, the CDR3 is TGTGCCAGCACCCCCAGGGGGACACTTTACGAGCAGTACTTC. Translating gives CASTPRGTLYEQYF.

The chain joins TRBV2 to TRBJ1-4; 10 positions agree with TRBD1. This CDR3 is 14 amino acids long. V shed 7 bases and J 6 bases; nucleotides not matched to a gene: 5. In germline, CDR1 is SNHLY, CDR2 FYNNEI. The DNA of the CDR3 is TGTGCCAGCATTGAGACAGGGGGCCATGAAAAACTGTTTTTT. Translating it yields CASIETGGHEKLFF.

This clone came up once. The J gene is TRBJ2-3, the V gene TRBV5-4; 10 bases fit TRBD2. CDR1 is SGHNT and CDR2 is YYREEE in the germline V gene (reference sequence). The CDR3 extends over 16 amino acids. V trimming: 2 bases; J trimming: 3 bases; junction bases outside the gene matches: 6. CDR3 sequence reads: CASSLGSGGITDTQYF. The CDR3 DNA follows: TGTGCCAGCAGCTTAGGTAGCGGGGGGATTACAGATACGCAGTATTTT.

The rearrangement uses TRBV3-1 (or the pseudogene TRBV3-2) and TRBJ1-3, with D hard to call. Trimming cost V 5 bases and J 5 bases, with 10 bases left between them. The CDR3 sequence is 13 residues long. Germline V CDR1 and CDR2: LGHDT, YNNKEL (reference sequence). CDR3 coding DNA: TGTGCCAGCAGCGAAGGCGGGAGAAACACCATATATTTT. Protein sequence: CASSEGGRNTIYF.

This chain joins TRBV6-5 and TRBJ1-2, with a possible D match to TRBD1 (6 bases). Between the trimmed V and J ends, which lost 6 bases and 5 bases, there was a span of 13 bases. The germline V gene encodes CDR1 MNHEY and CDR2 SVGAGI. The CDR3 spans 13 residues. CDR3: CASRPGEKYGYTF. The CDR3 coding sequence is TGTGCCAGCAGGCCAGGGGAAAAGTATGGCTACACCTTC.

The V and J genes are TRBV3-1 (or the pseudogene TRBV3-2) and TRBJ2-5; 9 bases fit TRBD1. Germline CDR1 and CDR2: LGHDT and YNNKEL (reference sequence). The CDR3 has 15 amino acids. Unmatched junction bases numbered 7, after V lost 3 bases and J lost 5 bases. CDR3 in amino acids: CASSQGQGLGETQYF. For the CDR3, the DNA is TGTGCCAGCAGCCAGGGACAGGGATTAGGGGAGACCCAGTACTTC.

The chain uses TRBV4-1 and TRBJ1-1; a weak D match, TRBD1 (5 bases). Germline V CDR1 and CDR2: MGHRA, YSYEKL. This CDR3 spans 15 amino acids. Trimming removed 0 bases from V and 5 bases from J, with 13 bases in between. CDR3 sequence: CASSQERRGGTEAFF. For the CDR3, the DNA is TGCGCCAGCAGCCAAGAGCGTAGGGGTGGTACTGAAGCTTTCTTT.

Only one count was recorded for this clone. The rearrangement joins TRBV6-5 to TRBJ2-5, with TRBD2 matching 8 bases. V dropped 8 bases and J dropped 2; count of bases not matched to a gene: 4. CDR3 length: 13 residues. CDR1 is MNHEY and CDR2 is SVGAGI in the germline V gene. For the CDR3, the DNA is TGTGCCAGCGGGGGGACTAGGCAAGAGACCCAGTACTTC. Translation gives CASGGTRQETQYF.